This is a list of T cell receptor beta chains from one sample in a study of control samples from healthy donors and cancer patients. Produced via immunoSEQ multiplex PCR; TCRdb's table is partial and in-frame only. Of roughly 80,000 clones detected, roughly 90% appear once; the ten largest clones hold around 5.4%. Sequencing was carried out using blood. The receptors stem from a woman between 50 and 59 years old in good health. Both conserved end residues are part of each CDR3. D genes are given only for firm matches. A clone size is listed for some rows: how often the clone was seen (once, few, many), or a class if it is expanded.

d_call | clone_size | cdr3_length | j_call | v_call | cdr3_aa | cdr3_nt
TRBD1 | . | 15 | TRBJ2-1 | TRBV7-9 | CASRRTGGGYNEQFF | TGTGCCAGCAGGAGGACAGGGGGCGGCTACAATGAGCAGTTCTTC
. | . | 12 | TRBJ1-6 | TRBV12-3/TRBV12-4 | CASSRQNSPLHF | TGTGCCAGCAGTAGACAGAATTCACCCCTCCACTTT
. | . | 14 | TRBJ1-2 | TRBV4-2 | CASSQDPTYYGYTF | TGTGCCAGCAGCCAAGATCCAACCTACTATGGCTACACCTTC
TRBD1 | . | 16 | TRBJ2-7 | TRBV5-6 | CASSPDSGTGGDEQYF | TGTGCCAGCAGCCCGGATTCCGGGACAGGGGGCGACGAGCAGTACTTC
. | . | 13 | TRBJ2-3 | TRBV29-1 | CSVEDGNTDTQYF | TGCAGCGTTGAAGATGGCAACACAGATACGCAGTATTTT
. | . | 14 | TRBJ2-1 | TRBV9 | CASSGALLNNEQFF | TGTGCCAGCAGCGGGGCCCTCCTAAACAATGAGCAGTTCTTC
. | . | 14 | TRBJ1-2 | TRBV7-9 | CASVRDGPNYGYTF | TGTGCCAGCGTCAGGGACGGCCCTAACTATGGCTACACCTTC
. | once | 14 | TRBJ1-4 | TRBV6-1 | CASSEDTTDEKLFF | TGTGCCAGCAGTGAAGATACTACCGATGAAAAACTGTTTTTT
TRBD1 | . | 15 | TRBJ1-2 | TRBV3-1/TRBV3-2 | CASSQELQGIYGYTF | TGTGCCAGCAGCCAAGAGCTACAGGGGATCTATGGCTACACCTTC
TRBD2 | . | 13 | TRBJ2-1 | TRBV10-2 | CASSSGGRNEQFF | TGCGCCAGCAGCAGCGGGGGCCGGAATGAGCAGTTCTTC
. | . | 15 | TRBJ2-3 | TRBV7-6 | CASSLGTTSTDTQYF | TGTGCCAGCAGCTTGGGGACGACTAGCACAGATACGCAGTATTTT
. | . | 11 | TRBJ1-1 | TRBV30 | CAWSAPSDAFF | TGTGCCTGGAGTGCCCCCTCGGACGCTTTCTTT
. | . | 15 | TRBJ1-6 | TRBV6-5 | CASRVQGVLNSPLHF | TGTGCCAGCAGGGTACAAGGGGTACTAAATTCACCCCTCCACTTT
TRBD2 | once | 17 | TRBJ2-4 | TRBV7-2 | CASSLGLAGAWGDIQYF | TGTGCCAGCAGCTTGGGACTAGCGGGGGCCTGGGGGGACATTCAGTACTTC
. | few | 13 | TRBJ1-5 | TRBV19 | CASSIQTNQPQHF | TGTGCCAGTAGTATTCAGACGAATCAGCCCCAGCATTTT
TRBD1 | . | 17 | TRBJ1-3 | TRBV7-9 | CASSLGGQGISGNTIYF | TGTGCCAGCAGCTTAGGGGGACAGGGGATCTCTGGAAACACCATATATTTT
TRBD2 | . | 13 | TRBJ2-3 | TRBV6-4 | CASSDGGADTQYF | TGTGCCAGCAGTGACGGGGGGGCAGATACGCAGTATTTT
. | . | 16 | TRBJ1-4 | TRBV7-8 | CASSLGPWGEDEKLFF | TGTGCCAGCAGCTTAGGCCCCTGGGGGGAAGATGAAAAACTGTTTTTT
. | . | 15 | TRBJ1-1 | TRBV14 | CASSPSYRSGTEAFF | TGTGCCAGCAGCCCCTCTTACAGGTCGGGAACTGAAGCTTTCTTT
. | . | 15 | TRBJ2-3 | TRBV9 | CASSARDWATDTQYF | TGTGCCAGCAGCGCCCGGGACTGGGCGACAGATACGCAGTATTTT
. | . | 15 | TRBJ2-3 | TRBV5-6 | CASSSVGGYTDTQYF | TGTGCCAGCAGCAGCGTCGGGGGTTACACAGATACGCAGTATTTT
TRBD2 | . | 17 | TRBJ2-3 | TRBV5-4 | CASSRSPSGAVEDTQYF | TGTGCCAGCAGCCGATCCCCCAGCGGGGCAGTGGAAGATACGCAGTATTTT
TRBD2 | . | 15 | TRBJ2-7 | TRBV11-3 | CASSYASGGYYEQYF | TGTGCCAGCAGCTATGCTAGCGGGGGCTACTACGAGCAGTACTTC
TRBD1 | . | 13 | TRBJ2-1 | TRBV7-9 | CASSSTGGDEQFF | TGTGCCAGCAGCTCAACAGGGGGCGATGAGCAGTTCTTC